What follows is one TCR beta chain and its context. The antigen is unknown. In the PCR, 60 Vbeta and 13 Jbeta primers were used. This table comes from immunoSEQ multiplex PCR, and its TCRdb copy is limited to in-frame clones, with some not included. The sample data list tens of thousands of clones. Each donor's status was that of a healthy bone marrow donor. This sample stems from a study of cytomegalovirus exposure and HLA in healthy donors. General observations from the study: TCR beta V- and J-gene trimming, according to a later analysis, was linked to a missense DCLRE1C variant. Presence/absence analyses took donor sequencing depth as roughly uniform. It was confirmed in vitro that a few of the CMV-associated chains were specific for CMV antigens.

Trimming cost V 0 bases and J 4 bases, with 8 bases left between them. Germline CDR1 and CDR2: GTSNPN and SVGIG (reference sequence). CDR3 length: 13 residues. Source material: PBMCs. The genes are TRBV30 and TRBJ2-3; D is perhaps TRBD2 (5 bases). This sequence originates from a woman between 35 and 50 years old in good health and CMV-seronegative. The CDR3, as DNA: TGTGCCTGGAGTGTAAGGGAGTCAGATACGCAGTATTTT. This sequence encodes CAWSVRESDTQYF.